Reported below is one T cell receptor beta chain. The data stem from a study of blood T cell repertoires in COVID-19. On the study more broadly: The cDNA or gDNA used as material had been derived from T cells, B-cell-depleted T cells, or PBMCs.

Germline CDR1 is SGHRS and CDR2 is YFSETQ. The CDR3 length is 14 residues. V lost 0 bases and J lost 4, with 10 bases in between. Original analysis: Amplification of reference gene primers was used by the study to estimate nucleated cell counts. Clones were read by immunoSEQ multiplex PCR, and TCRdb kept only the in-frame ones, dropping some. V and J calls and clone size are given by that table; D and trimming were obtained from the DNA. The sample holds about 120,000 clones, over 60% seen once. The source is a woman of 80 years or more with acute or convalescent COVID-19. The sequenced material came from peripheral blood. The chain uses TRBV5-1 and TRBJ1-2, with D possibly TRBD1 on 5 matching bases. In DNA form, the CDR3 reads TGCGCCAGCAGCTTGGGACAGCAAATCTATGGCTACACCTTC. This sequence encodes CASSLGQQIYGYTF.